A selection of T cell receptor beta chains follows, all from one sample in a study of identical twins. TCRdb recomputed calls from the 5' RACE reads with MiXCR, one row per CDR3 protein. In the table there are nearly 200,000 distinct CDR3 sequences, more than 15% of which are singletons. These data also formed part of another study, on T cells expressing NK-cell markers.

Sequenced sample: CD8+ T cells sorted from blood. Receptors originate from a woman in her late teens or twenties in good health. The CDR3 runs from the conserved cysteine through the conserved F or W. A D gene is named only where the DNA matches it firmly. Rows give clone size only sometimes, using once, few, many, or a class for an expanded clone.

clone_size	d_call	j_call	v_call	cdr3_aa	cdr3_nt
-	-	TRBJ2-3	TRBV29-1	CSVDGQHTDTQYF	TGCAGCGTTGATGGACAGCACACAGATACGCAGTATTTT
many	-	TRBJ1-1	TRBV18	CASSPKNTEAFF	TGTGCCAGCTCACCAAAGAACACTGAAGCTTTCTTT
many	-	TRBJ1-3	TRBV9	CASSVAGVGNTIYF	TGTGCCAGCAGCGTAGCAGGGGTTGGAAACACCATATATTTT
few	TRBD1	TRBJ2-1	TRBV4-1	CASSRRQGLHNEQFF	TGCGCCAGCAGCAGGAGACAGGGGCTCCACAATGAGCAGTTCTTC
many	-	TRBJ2-7	TRBV9	CASSVETGPYEQYF	TGTGCCAGCAGCGTAGAGACGGGTCCCTACGAGCAGTACTTC
many	TRBD2	TRBJ2-1	TRBV7-9	CASSTTRGGLAGNNEQFF	TGTGCCAGCAGCACGACCCGAGGTGGACTAGCGGGGAACAATGAGCAGTTCTTC
-	-	TRBJ2-7	TRBV7-6	CASSLNPHEQYF	TGTGCCAGCAGCTTAAACCCCCACGAGCAGTACTTC
many	-	TRBJ2-3	TRBV12-5	CASGQGGAEDTQYF	TGTGCTAGTGGTCAAGGGGGGGCCGAAGATACGCAGTATTTT
few	-	TRBJ1-1	TRBV11-2	CASSLAGGSNTEAFF	TGTGCCAGCAGCTTAGCTGGGGGGTCAAACACTGAAGCTTTCTTT
few	-	TRBJ2-1	TRBV7-7	CASSLGLFSSYNEQFF	TGTGCCAGCAGCTTAGGACTCTTTAGCTCCTACAATGAGCAGTTCTTC
few	-	TRBJ1-2	TRBV11-2	CASLGQLYGYTF	TGTGCCAGCCTTGGACAGCTCTATGGCTACACCTTC
-	-	TRBJ2-1	TRBV3-1	CASSHAPVKGGNEQFF	TGTGCCAGCAGCCACGCCCCTGTGAAGGGGGGAAATGAGCAGTTCTTC
-	TRBD2	TRBJ2-1	TRBV11-2	CASSTPSGSSYNEQFF	TGTGCCAGCAGCACCCCTAGCGGGAGCTCCTACAATGAGCAGTTCTTC
-	-	TRBJ2-4	TRBV11-1	CASRDPSEGTGAKNIQYF	TGTGCCAGCAGGGATCCTAGCGAGGGGACGGGAGCCAAAAACATTCAGTACTTC
few	TRBD1	TRBJ1-5	TRBV4-2	CASSSNLGQGRDQPQHF	TGTGCCAGCAGCAGCAACCTGGGACAGGGTCGGGATCAGCCCCAGCATTTT
-	-	TRBJ2-7	TRBV6-2/TRBV6-3	CASSPPPGAPNEQYF	TGTGCCAGCAGTCCCCCCCCGGGGGCACCGAACGAGCAGTACTTC
few	-	TRBJ2-1	TRBV11-2	CASSVVPGLIDNNEQFF	TGTGCCAGCAGCGTAGTACCCGGCCTCATCGACAACAATGAGCAGTTCTTC
-	-	TRBJ1-2	TRBV12-3/TRBV12-4	CASSKPGAGYGYTF	TGTGCCAGCAGTAAACCCGGGGCCGGGTACGGCTACACCTTC
many	-	TRBJ2-2	TRBV13	CASSLQGETGELFF	TGTGCCAGCAGCTTACAAGGGGAAACCGGGGAGCTGTTTTTT
many	-	TRBJ2-7	TRBV20-1	CSARGDYEQYF	TGCAGTGCCAGGGGAGACTACGAGCAGTACTTC
-	-	TRBJ2-3	TRBV11-1	CASSLAPGTDTQYF	TGTGCCAGCAGCTTAGCGCCAGGGACAGATACGCAGTATTTT
-	-	TRBJ2-5	TRBV9	CASSVEGLERPEETQYF	TGTGCCAGCAGCGTAGAGGGTTTGGAGCGGCCCGAGGAGACCCAGTACTTC
few	TRBD1	TRBJ2-3	TRBV5-6	CASSLGSGGVGDTQYF	TGTGCCAGCAGTCTGGGGTCAGGGGGCGTAGGAGATACGCAGTATTTT
few	-	TRBJ2-3	TRBV6-1	CASSPVASPGTDTQYF	TGTGCCAGCAGTCCAGTGGCCTCCCCGGGGACAGATACGCAGTATTTT
few	-	TRBJ1-1	TRBV5-5	CASSVRRALSTEAFF	TGTGCCAGCAGCGTCCGAAGGGCGCTGAGCACTGAAGCTTTCTTT
-	-	TRBJ2-7	TRBV12-5	CASGSESTVGYEQYF	TGTGCTAGTGGTTCAGAATCAACGGTGGGCTACGAGCAGTACTTC
many	-	TRBJ2-1	TRBV6-5	CASSYTGASYNEQFF	TGTGCCAGCAGTTACACCGGCGCCTCCTACAATGAGCAGTTCTTC
-	-	TRBJ2-5	TRBV13	CASSLRSRETQYF	TGTGCCAGCAGCTTAAGGAGTAGGGAGACCCAGTACTTC
-	TRBD2	TRBJ2-1	TRBV20-1	CSAQPGLAGGSWNEQFF	TGCAGTGCCCAACCGGGACTAGCGGGGGGGTCTTGGAATGAGCAGTTCTTC
few	-	TRBJ2-7	TRBV6-6	CASSGSADYEQYF	TGTGCCAGCAGTGGCTCGGCGGACTACGAGCAGTACTTC
few	-	TRBJ2-7	TRBV29-1	CSVEVVAYEQYF	TGCAGCGTTGAAGTAGTAGCCTACGAGCAGTACTTC
few	-	TRBJ1-2	TRBV4-2	CASSQESNPAVAREGFGYTF	TGTGCCAGCAGCCAAGAATCTAACCCTGCCGTCGCCAGGGAGGGGTTTGGCTACACCTTC
-	-	TRBJ1-6	TRBV28	CAGNRVGTNSPLHF	TGTGCCGGGAACAGGGTGGGGACCAATTCACCCCTCCACTTT
-	TRBD2	TRBJ2-4	TRBV19	CASSIKLAGEAKNIQYF	TGTGCCAGTAGTATTAAACTAGCGGGAGAGGCCAAAAACATTCAGTACTTC
few	TRBD1	TRBJ2-3	TRBV14	CASSVRTGGTDTQYF	TGTGCCAGCAGCGTAAGGACAGGGGGAACAGATACGCAGTATTTT
-	-	TRBJ2-7	TRBV20-1	CSARAPRGVYEQYF	TGCAGTGCTAGGGCGCCCAGGGGCGTTTACGAGCAGTACTTC
-	-	TRBJ1-1	TRBV4-2	CASRETGLEAFF	TGTGCCAGCAGGGAGACGGGCCTTGAAGCTTTCTTT
-	-	TRBJ2-1	TRBV24-1	CATSERGLGEQFF	TGTGCCACCAGTGAGAGGGGGTTGGGTGAGCAGTTCTTC
-	-	TRBJ2-5	TRBV29-1	CSVLDRETQYF	TGCAGCGTCCTCGATCGGGAGACCCAGTACTTC
many	TRBD2	TRBJ2-1	TRBV20-1	CSARGGSGREEQFF	TGCAGTGCTAGAGGGGGTAGCGGGAGGGAGGAGCAGTTCTTC
many	TRBD2	TRBJ2-1	TRBV7-6	CASSASGGAVEQFF	TGTGCCAGCAGCGCTAGCGGGGGGGCTGTTGAGCAGTTCTTC
-	-	TRBJ1-5	TRBV27	CASSASGQPQHF	TGTGCCAGCAGTGCCTCCGGACAGCCCCAGCATTTT